This T cell receptor (beta chain) emerged from a study of human versus mouse CDR3 diversity and MHC coevolution. Study context: Reportedly, immunoSEQ detects one in 200,000 T cells with minimized PCR bias. Valid reads per sample ranged from roughly 5.5 x 10^6 to 1.7 x 10^7. Study-wide findings and caveats: About 1.6 million TCR beta clonotypes were estimated for humans, the largest repertoire.

Cells were CD45RO-negative CD62L-positive naive CD4 T cells sorted from PBMCs. With regard to this clone: Its antigen is unidentified.

The CDR3 runs 12 residues. From germline, CDR1 is MNHNS and CDR2 SASEGT. V was pared by 5 bases and J by 2 bases, with 7 bases between. The method was immunoSEQ multiplex PCR; TCRdb's version includes in-frame clones alone and lacks a portion of them. Seen here are tens of thousands of clones, 90% to 95% observed once, and the top ten hold 18%. The TCR sequence derives from a person in their 60s in good health. The chain uses TRBV6-1 and TRBJ2-7; D remains unclear. Sequenced: naive CD4+ T cells from blood. Subset of the sample: CD45RO-negative CD62L-positive naive CD4 T cells. The CDR3 nucleotides read TGTGCCAGCAGTATCCCCACCTACGAGCAGTACTTC. Translated: CASSIPTYEQYF.